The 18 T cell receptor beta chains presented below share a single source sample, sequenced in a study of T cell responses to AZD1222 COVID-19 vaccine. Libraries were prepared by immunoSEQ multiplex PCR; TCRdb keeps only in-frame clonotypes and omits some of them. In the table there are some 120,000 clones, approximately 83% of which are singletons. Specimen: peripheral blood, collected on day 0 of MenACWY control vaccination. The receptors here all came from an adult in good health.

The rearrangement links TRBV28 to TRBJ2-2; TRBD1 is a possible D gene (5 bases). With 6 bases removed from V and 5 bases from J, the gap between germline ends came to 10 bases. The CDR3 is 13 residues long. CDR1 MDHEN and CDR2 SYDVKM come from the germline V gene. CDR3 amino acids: CASRRQGTGELFF. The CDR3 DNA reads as TGTGCCAGCAGGCGGCAGGGTACCGGGGAGCTGTTTTTT. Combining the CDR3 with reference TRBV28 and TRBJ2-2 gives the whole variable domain DVKVTQSSRYLVKRTGEKVFLECVQDMDHENMFWYRQDPGLGLRLIYFSYDVKMKEKGDIPEGYSVSREKKERFSLILESASTNQTSMYLCASRRQGTGELFFGEGSRLTVL.

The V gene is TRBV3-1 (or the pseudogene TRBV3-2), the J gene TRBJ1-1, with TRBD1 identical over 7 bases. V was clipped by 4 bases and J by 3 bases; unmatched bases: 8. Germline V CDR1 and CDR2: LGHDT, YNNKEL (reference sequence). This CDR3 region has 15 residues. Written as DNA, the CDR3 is TGTGCCAGCAGCCGTCAGGGGGGGCCGTACACTGAAGCTTTCTTT. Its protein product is CASSRQGGPYTEAFF.

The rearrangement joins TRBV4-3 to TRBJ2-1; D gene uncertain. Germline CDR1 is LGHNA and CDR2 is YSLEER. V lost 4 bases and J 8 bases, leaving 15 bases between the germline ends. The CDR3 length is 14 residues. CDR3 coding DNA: TGCGCCAGCAGCCTATACTATAATTCTCATGAGCAGTTCTTC. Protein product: CASSLYYNSHEQFF.

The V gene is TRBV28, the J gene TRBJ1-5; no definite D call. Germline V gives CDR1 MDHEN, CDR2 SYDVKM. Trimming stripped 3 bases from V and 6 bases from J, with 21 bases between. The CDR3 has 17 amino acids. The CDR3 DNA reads TGTGCCAGCAGTTTTAATGGCGGGGATAGTTTTCTTCAGCCCCAGCATTTT. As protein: CASSFNGGDSFLQPQHF.

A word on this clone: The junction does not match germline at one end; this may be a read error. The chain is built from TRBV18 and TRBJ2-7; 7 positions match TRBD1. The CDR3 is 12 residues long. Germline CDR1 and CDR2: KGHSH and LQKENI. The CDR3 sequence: CASSPGTESLNF. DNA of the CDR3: TGTGCCAGCTCACCGGGGACAGAAAGTCTTAACTTC.

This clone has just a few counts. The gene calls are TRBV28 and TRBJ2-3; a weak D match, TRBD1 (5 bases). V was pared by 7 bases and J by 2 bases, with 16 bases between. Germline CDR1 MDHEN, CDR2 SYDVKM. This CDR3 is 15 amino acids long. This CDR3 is CASTRSRALTDTQYF. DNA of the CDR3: TGTGCCAGCACGCGGAGCAGGGCCCTCACAGATACGCAGTATTTT.

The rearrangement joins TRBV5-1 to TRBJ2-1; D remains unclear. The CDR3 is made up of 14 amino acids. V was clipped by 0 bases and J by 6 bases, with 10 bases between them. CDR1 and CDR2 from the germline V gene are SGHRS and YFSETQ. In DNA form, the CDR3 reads TGCGCCAGCAGCTTGGATTCTAGTTCCAATGAGCAGTTCTTC. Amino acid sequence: CASSLDSSSNEQFF.

DNA for the CDR3: TGCGCCAGCAGCCGAGGGAGACAGGGGCATTCACCCCTCCACTTT. This encodes CASSRGRQGHSPLHF. The gene calls are TRBV4-3 and TRBJ1-6, with 8 bases matching TRBD1. Germline V gives CDR1 LGHNA, CDR2 YSLEER. V lost 4 bases and J lost 8; bases outside the gene matches: 7. The CDR3 sequence is 15 residues long.

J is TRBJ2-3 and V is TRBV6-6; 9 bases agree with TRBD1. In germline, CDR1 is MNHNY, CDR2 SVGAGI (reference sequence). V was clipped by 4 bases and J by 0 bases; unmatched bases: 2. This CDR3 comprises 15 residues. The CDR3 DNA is TGTGCCAGCAGTTCGGGACAGGGCAGCACAGATACGCAGTATTTT. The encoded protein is CASSSGQGSTDTQYF.

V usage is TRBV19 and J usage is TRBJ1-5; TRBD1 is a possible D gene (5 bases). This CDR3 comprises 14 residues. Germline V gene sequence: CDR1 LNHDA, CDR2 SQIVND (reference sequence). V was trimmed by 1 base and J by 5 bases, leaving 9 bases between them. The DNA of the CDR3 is TGTGCCAGTAGTATAGGGGGGGTCCATCAGCCCCAGCATTTT. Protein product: CASSIGGVHQPQHF.

The CDR3 DNA follows: TGTGCCAGCCAACCGGGACAGTCCTACAATGAGCAGTTCTTC. Protein product: CASQPGQSYNEQFF. The rearrangement links TRBV18 to TRBJ2-1; 7 bases line up with TRBD1. Germline V gene data show CDR1 as KGHSH and CDR2 as LQKENI. The CDR3 contains 14 residues. V lost 8 bases and J lost 1; bases outside the gene matches: 5.

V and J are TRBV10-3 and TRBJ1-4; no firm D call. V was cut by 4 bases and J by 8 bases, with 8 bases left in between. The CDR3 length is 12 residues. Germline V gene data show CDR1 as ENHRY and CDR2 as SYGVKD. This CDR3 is CAISAEGEKLFF. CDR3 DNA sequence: TGTGCCATCAGTGCCGAGGGAGAAAAACTGTTTTTT.

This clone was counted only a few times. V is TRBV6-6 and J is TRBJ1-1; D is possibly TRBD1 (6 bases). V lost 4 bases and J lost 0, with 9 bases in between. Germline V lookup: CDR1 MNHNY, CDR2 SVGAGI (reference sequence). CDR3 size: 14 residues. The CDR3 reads CASSLDRMNTEAFF. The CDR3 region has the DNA TGTGCCAGCAGTTTAGACAGGATGAACACTGAAGCTTTCTTT.

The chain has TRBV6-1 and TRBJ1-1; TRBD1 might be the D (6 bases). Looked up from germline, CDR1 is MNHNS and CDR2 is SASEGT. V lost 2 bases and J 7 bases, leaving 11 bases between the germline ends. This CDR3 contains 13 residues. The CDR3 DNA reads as TGTGCCAGCAGTGAAATCGGGACAATTGAAGCTTTCTTT. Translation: CASSEIGTIEAFF.

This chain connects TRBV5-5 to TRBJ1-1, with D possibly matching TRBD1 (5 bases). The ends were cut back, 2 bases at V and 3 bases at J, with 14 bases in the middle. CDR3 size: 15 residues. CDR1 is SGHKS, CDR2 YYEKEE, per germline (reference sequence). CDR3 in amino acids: CASSFPRGRDTEAFF. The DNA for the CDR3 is TGTGCCAGCAGCTTCCCACGGGGGAGGGACACTGAAGCTTTCTTT.

The CDR3 reads CASSTAPNTEAFF. The DNA of the CDR3 is TGTGCCAGCAGCACCGCCCCTAACACTGAAGCTTTCTTT. This sequence joins TRBV5-4 and TRBJ1-1; D not resolved. This CDR3 contains 13 residues. Germline assignment: CDR1 SGHNT and CDR2 YYREEE (reference sequence). The V gene lost 4 bases and the J gene lost 2 bases, with 9 bases spanning the gap.

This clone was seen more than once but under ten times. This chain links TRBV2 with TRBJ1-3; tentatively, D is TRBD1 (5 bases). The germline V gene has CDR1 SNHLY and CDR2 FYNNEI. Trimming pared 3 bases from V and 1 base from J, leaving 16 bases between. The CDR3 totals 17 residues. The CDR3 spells CASSDSGRGSSGNTIYF. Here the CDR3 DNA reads TGTGCCAGCAGTGATTCGGGGAGGGGATCTTCTGGAAACACCATATATTTT.

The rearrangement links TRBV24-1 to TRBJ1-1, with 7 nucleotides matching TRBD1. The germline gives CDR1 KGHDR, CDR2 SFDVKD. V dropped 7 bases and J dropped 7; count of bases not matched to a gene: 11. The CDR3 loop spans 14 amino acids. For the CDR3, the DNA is TGTGCCACCAGGAAGGGACAGCTGAAGGTTGAAGCTTTCTTT. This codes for CATRKGQLKVEAFF.